One and the same sample provided the 8 T cell receptor beta chains below, sequenced in a study of T cells in Graves' hyperthyroidism and ophthalmopathy. TCR beta CDR3 region amplification was performed from RNA transcripts. The TCR CDR3 was amplified in a first-round RT-PCR using the HTBI primer set. TCRdb reprocessed the multiplex PCR reads with MiXCR, giving one entry per CDR3 protein. This repertoire shows fewer than 650,000 distinct CDR3 sequences, roughly 15% found once; its top ten account for 4.3%. Sequencing was done on a sample of blood. These receptors all stem from a woman aged 35 to 49 with Graves' ophthalmopathy.

This clonotype turned up a few times. J is TRBJ2-3 and V is TRBV30; TRBD2 matches 9 bases. Germline V gene lookup returns CDR1 GTSNPN and CDR2 SVGIG (reference sequence). V shed 3 bases, J shed 10 bases, and the junction held 14 bases outside the gene matches. The CDR3 has 15 amino acids. Written as DNA, the CDR3 is TGTGCCTGGAGCCCAGAGATGAGTAGCGGGAGTGCGCAGTATTTT. Translation gives CAWSPEMSSGSAQYF.

There are many counts of this clonotype. This chain joins TRBV27 and TRBJ2-2; D remains ambiguous. In germline, CDR1 is MNHEY, CDR2 SMNVEV (reference sequence). The CDR3 contains 17 residues. Trimming shortened V by 5 bases and J by 5 bases, and 21 bases separated the two germline ends. The CDR3 nucleotides read TGTGCCAGCAGTCCTATCCAAGTAGGGCTTGGAACCGGGGAGCTGTTTTTT. Translated, it gives CASSPIQVGLGTGELFF.

This clonotype was seen many times. The V call is TRBV15, the J call TRBJ1-2; D gene uncertain. Trimming removed 0 bases from V and 2 bases from J, with 4 bases in between. The germline V gene encodes CDR1 LNHNV and CDR2 YYDKDF (reference sequence). The CDR3 extends over 13 amino acids. CDR3 protein: CATSRERNYGYTF. The CDR3 DNA reads TGTGCCACCAGCAGAGAGAGGAACTATGGCTACACCTTC. The variable domain in full, completed from reference TRBV15 and TRBJ1-2, reads DAMVIQNPRYQVTQFGKPVTLSCSQTLNHNVMYWYQQKSSQAPKLLFHYYDKDFNNEADTPDNFQSRRPNTSFCFLDIRSPGLGDTAMYLCATSRERNYGYTFGSGTRLTVV.

The chain has TRBV28 and TRBJ1-1; 9 nucleotides agree with TRBD1. This CDR3 region has 15 residues. Losses at the gene ends were 4 bases for V and 1 base for J; bases not matched to a gene: 4. The germline CDR1 and CDR2 sequences are MDHEN and SYDVKM. The CDR3 protein is CASSSDRGQNTEAFF. CDR3 DNA: TGTGCCAGCAGTTCGGACAGGGGCCAGAACACTGAAGCTTTCTTT.

This clonotype occurred many times. The rearrangement links TRBV28 to TRBJ2-7; either TRBD1 or TRBD2 may supply D (5 bases each). In germline, CDR1 is MDHEN, CDR2 SYDVKM. The V end lost 6 bases, the J end lost 3 bases, and 15 bases lay between the germline ends. The CDR3 is made up of 14 amino acids. In nucleotides, the CDR3 is TGTGCCAGCAGGCCCCACGGGGCGGGCTACGAGCAGTACTTC. Translated, it gives CASRPHGAGYEQYF.

This clonotype was seen repeatedly, ten times or more. This chain connects TRBV19 to TRBJ1-5; D is unresolved. Trimming pared 4 bases from V and 3 bases from J, leaving 13 bases between. Germline V lookup: CDR1 LNHDA, CDR2 SQIVND (reference sequence). The CDR3 length is 15 residues. CDR3 sequence: CASSTGRVTNQPQHF. The CDR3 bases are TGTGCCAGTAGTACGGGGAGAGTTACCAATCAGCCCCAGCATTTT.

Many counts were recorded for this clonotype. The rearrangement uses TRBV28 and TRBJ2-5; D possibly corresponds to TRBD2 (6 bases). V was shortened by 6 bases and J by 2 bases, with 13 bases between the two germline ends. The CDR3 loop spans 14 amino acids. The germline V gene has CDR1 MDHEN and CDR2 SYDVKM. The DNA of the CDR3 is TGTGCCAGCAGGGCGGGGAGGATTCAAGAGACCCAGTACTTC. This translates into CASRAGRIQETQYF.

In its sample, this clonotype was seen a few times. In DNA form, the CDR3 reads TGTGCCAGTAGTATCAAGCGGAACTACGAGCAGTACTTC. This codes for CASSIKRNYEQYF. This rearrangement joins TRBV19 to TRBJ2-7; the D gene is possibly TRBD2 (5 bases). V was shortened by 3 bases and J by 3 bases, with 9 bases between the two germline ends. The CDR3 is made up of 13 amino acids. Germline V gene data show CDR1 as LNHDA and CDR2 as SQIVND (reference sequence). The entire variable domain, with the rest obtained from reference TRBV19 and TRBJ2-7, is as follows: DGGITQSPKYLFRKEGQNVTLSCEQNLNHDAMYWYRQDPGQGLRLIYYSQIVNDFQKGDIAEGYSVSREKKESFPLTVTSAQKNPTAFYLCASSIKRNYEQYFGPGTRLTVT.